These 16 T cell receptor beta chains came from one sample sequenced in a study of T cell changes during pregnancy in multiple sclerosis. Sequenced by immunoSEQ multiplex PCR; TCRdb stores in-frame clones only, minus some. Of 75,000 to 100,000 clones listed, 90% are singletons. Sequenced material: peripheral blood, taken in the second trimester of pregnancy. Receptor source: a female donor in good health, enrolled as a control in a pregnancy study.

The rearrangement links TRBV5-8 to TRBJ1-1; D call uncertain. Trimming took 3 bases from V and 7 from J, leaving 16 bases between them. The CDR3 totals 14 residues. Germline V gives CDR1 SGHTS, CDR2 YDEGEE. The CDR3 region has the DNA TGTGCCAGCAGCTCCCGGTCAGGAGGCGGTGAAGCTTTCTTT. This sequence encodes CASSSRSGGGEAFF.

V gene TRBV5-4 combines with J gene TRBJ2-7; 13 bases are a match to TRBD2. V gave up 2 bases and J gave up 2 bases; unmatched junction bases: 1. This CDR3 spans 15 amino acids. Germline V lookup: CDR1 SGHNT, CDR2 YYREEE (reference sequence). The CDR3 DNA is TGTGCCAGCAGCTTAGGACTAGCGGGGGCCTACGAGCAGTACTTC. Its translation is CASSLGLAGAYEQYF.

This clone showed up just a few times. The genes are TRBV6-1 and TRBJ1-1; 8 bases align to TRBD1. This CDR3 region has 14 residues. Germline lookup yields CDR1 MNHNS and CDR2 SASEGT. The J segment lost 3 bases and the V segment lost 2 bases, leaving 2 bases of the junction unmatched. CDR3 residues: CASSEQGADTEAFF. In DNA form, the CDR3 reads TGTGCCAGCAGTGAACAGGGGGCGGACACTGAAGCTTTCTTT.

J is TRBJ2-5 and V is TRBV15; D remains ambiguous. The CDR3 is 12 residues long. V lost 3 bases to trimming and J lost 5 bases, with 7 bases between them. Looked up from germline, CDR1 is LNHNV and CDR2 is YYDKDF (reference sequence). This chain's CDR3 is CATSRTPETQYF. Here the CDR3 DNA reads TGTGCCACCAGCAGGACTCCTGAGACCCAGTACTTC.

This clone has only one observation. The genes are TRBV7-2 and TRBJ2-3; TRBD2 agrees at 9 bases. The V gene's germline CDR1 is SGHTA and CDR2 FQGNSA. V gave up 1 base and J gave up 5 bases; unmatched junction bases: 7. The CDR3 extends over 16 amino acids. For the CDR3, the DNA is TGTGCCAGCAGCTTAGAGCTGGCGGGAGGGATAGATACGCAGTATTTT. As protein: CASSLELAGGIDTQYF.

This clone appeared once. The chain links TRBV30 to TRBJ2-6, with 10 bases that match TRBD1. This CDR3 contains 15 residues. Germline CDR1 and CDR2: GTSNPN and SVGIG (reference sequence). The CDR3 loop reads CAHDRGLTGANVLTF. CDR3 bases: TGTGCTCATGACAGGGGGCTCACTGGGGCCAACGTCCTGACTTTC.

This clone was observed a single time. The CDR3, as DNA: TGCGCCAGCAGCCAAGATCTTGGCGGGACTGCCTACGAGCAGTACTTC. Encoded protein: CASSQDLGGTAYEQYF. The chain combines TRBV4-3 with TRBJ2-7; a possible D gene is TRBD2 (6 bases). The CDR3 spans 16 residues. Germline V gene lookup returns CDR1 LGHNA and CDR2 YSLEER. The V end lost 0 bases, the J end lost 2 bases, and 14 bases lay between the germline ends.

The chain recombines TRBV29-1 with TRBJ2-7; a possible D gene is TRBD1 (6 bases). The CDR3 runs 12 residues. V lost 4 bases and J lost 2, with 9 bases in between. CDR1 SQVTM and CDR2 ANQGSEA come from the germline V gene. The CDR3 nucleotides read TGCAGCGTTGGAACAGGGCCCTACGAGCAGTACTTC. Translation: CSVGTGPYEQYF.

The J gene is TRBJ2-1, the V gene TRBV4-3; 7 nucleotides agree with TRBD2. This CDR3 has 15 residues. Germline V gene sequence: CDR1 LGHNA, CDR2 YSLEER. V lost 1 base and J lost 5; bases outside the gene matches: 5. CDR3 in DNA: TGCGCCAGCAGCCAAGTGGAGCTAGCGGACAATGAGCAGTTCTTC. Protein sequence: CASSQVELADNEQFF.

The V and J genes are TRBV27 and TRBJ2-5; 7 positions agree with TRBD1. Germline V lookup: CDR1 MNHEY, CDR2 SMNVEV (reference sequence). Losses at the gene ends were 5 bases for V and 5 bases for J; bases not matched to a gene: 8. The CDR3 covers 14 residues. The CDR3, as DNA: TGTGCCAGCAGTCCCACCTTCAGGGGGGAGACCCAGTACTTC. Translating gives CASSPTFRGETQYF.

The chain links TRBV6-5 to TRBJ2-7, with 11 bases aligning to TRBD2. The CDR3 runs to 14 residues. V shed 6 bases and J 5 bases; nucleotides not matched to a gene: 6. From germline, CDR1 is MNHEY and CDR2 SVGAGI. The CDR3 DNA sequence: TGTGCCAGCAGCCCGACTAGCGGGACCCACGAGCAGTACTTC. Translation gives CASSPTSGTHEQYF.

The chain recombines TRBV6-5 with TRBJ2-7; a weak D match, TRBD1 (6 bases). Looked up from germline, CDR1 is MNHEY and CDR2 is SVGAGI. V lost 4 bases to trimming and J lost 6 bases, with 13 bases between them. The CDR3 totals 13 residues. The CDR3 loop reads CASSSPPRGEQYF. Written as DNA, the CDR3 is TGTGCCAGCAGTTCCCCCCCCAGGGGCGAGCAGTACTTC.

CDR3 sequence reads: CASSPFGGLGISPLHF. The CDR3 DNA sequence: TGTGCCAGCAGCCCCTTCGGCGGGCTGGGAATTTCACCCCTCCACTTT. V and J are TRBV7-9 and TRBJ1-6; D gene ambiguous. The CDR3 sequence is 16 residues long. Per germline, CDR1 SEHNR and CDR2 FQNEAQ (reference sequence). V gave up 5 bases and J gave up 9 bases, with 20 bases separating them.

This sequence joins TRBV2 and TRBJ1-5; no clear D. This CDR3 is 15 amino acids long. CDR1 is SNHLY and CDR2 is FYNNEI in the germline V gene. The V gene lost 1 base and the J gene lost 6 bases, with 13 bases spanning the gap. As DNA, the CDR3 is TGTGCCAGCAGTGAAGGGTTGAGGGTGGGTCAGCCCCAGCATTTT. It specifies CASSEGLRVGQPQHF.

This chain links TRBV10-3 with TRBJ2-1; a possible D gene is TRBD1 (6 bases). This CDR3 has 14 residues. V gave up 4 bases and J gave up 8 bases, with 15 bases separating them. Germline CDR1 is ENHRY and CDR2 is SYGVKD. CDR3: CAISGGGPEDEQFF. CDR3 DNA: TGTGCCATCAGTGGAGGGGGTCCCGAGGATGAGCAGTTCTTC.

This clone was seen just once. The chain recombines TRBV7-9 with TRBJ2-7, with D possibly being TRBD1 (5 bases). Germline CDR1 and CDR2: SEHNR and FQNEAQ (reference sequence). This CDR3 has 15 amino acids. Trimming cost V 1 base and J 0 bases, with 10 bases left between them. The chain's CDR3 is CASSLGTLSSYEQYF. The CDR3 nucleotides are TGTGCCAGCAGCTTAGGGACATTAAGCTCCTACGAGCAGTACTTC.